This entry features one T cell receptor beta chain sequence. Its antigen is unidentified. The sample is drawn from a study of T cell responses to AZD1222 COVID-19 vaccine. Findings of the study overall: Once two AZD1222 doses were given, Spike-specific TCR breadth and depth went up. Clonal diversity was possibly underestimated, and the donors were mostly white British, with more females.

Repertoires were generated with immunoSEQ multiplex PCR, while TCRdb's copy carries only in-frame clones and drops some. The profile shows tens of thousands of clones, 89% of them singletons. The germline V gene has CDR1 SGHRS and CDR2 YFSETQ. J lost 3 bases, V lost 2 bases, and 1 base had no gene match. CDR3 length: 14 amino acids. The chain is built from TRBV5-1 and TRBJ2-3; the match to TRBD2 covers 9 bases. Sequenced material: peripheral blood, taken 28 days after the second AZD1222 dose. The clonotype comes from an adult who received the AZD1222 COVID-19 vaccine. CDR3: CASSFSGGTDTQYF. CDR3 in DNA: TGCGCCAGCAGCTTTAGCGGGGGAACAGATACGCAGTATTTT.